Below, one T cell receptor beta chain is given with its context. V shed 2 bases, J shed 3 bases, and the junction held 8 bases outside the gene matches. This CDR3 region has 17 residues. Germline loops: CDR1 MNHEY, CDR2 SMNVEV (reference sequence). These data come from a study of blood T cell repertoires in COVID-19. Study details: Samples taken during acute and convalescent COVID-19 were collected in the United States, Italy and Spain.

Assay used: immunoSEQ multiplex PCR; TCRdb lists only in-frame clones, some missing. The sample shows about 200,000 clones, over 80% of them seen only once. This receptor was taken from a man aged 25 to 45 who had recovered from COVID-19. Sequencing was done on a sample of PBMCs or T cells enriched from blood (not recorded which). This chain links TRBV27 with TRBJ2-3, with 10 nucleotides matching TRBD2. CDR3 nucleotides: TGTGCCAGCAGTTTAGTTCCTAGCGGGAGTGTAACAGATACGCAGTATTTT. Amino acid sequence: CASSLVPSGSVTDTQYF.